This passage covers 12 T cell receptor beta chains from one sample sequenced in a study of shared clonotypes between healthy human individuals (dated by TCRdb to the early 2020s). The library was obtained by the immunoSEQ multiplex PCR assay. TCRdb stores this immuneACCESS table with in-frame sequences only. Part of the clones is absent; in the studies checked, under half of the shortfall reflects unresolved V genes, and no reason is known for the rest. For this sample the table gives some 1,400,000 clones, of which 96% were detected only once. 0.95% to 1.5% of the sample is taken by the ten largest. The specimen was naive CD4+ T cells sorted from blood. The sample's cell subset or site label is to be understood as: CD45RA+ positively selected. The receptor set was obtained from a young man in good health.

The gene calls are TRBV5-1 and TRBJ1-1, with a possible D match to TRBD1 (6 bases). The V end lost 0 bases, the J end lost 5 bases, and 11 bases lay between the germline ends. From germline, CDR1 is SGHRS and CDR2 YFSETQ. The CDR3 totals 14 residues. CDR3 in amino acids: CASSLDRVETEAFF. For the CDR3, the DNA is TGCGCCAGCAGCTTGGACAGGGTGGAAACTGAAGCTTTCTTT.

The chain employs TRBV10-3 and TRBJ1-2; D is uncertain. The V and J ends lost 7 bases and 2 bases respectively, with 5 bases between them. Germline assignment: CDR1 ENHRY and CDR2 SYGVKD. This CDR3 is built from 11 residues. CDR3 loop: CAITSNYGYTF. CDR3 nucleotide sequence: TGTGCCATCACCTCGAACTATGGCTACACCTTC.

The chain joins TRBV28 to TRBJ1-2; D may be TRBD1 (5 bases). This CDR3 has 14 residues. Deletions cut 6 bases from V and 5 bases from J, with 16 bases between. The germline CDR1 and CDR2 sequences are MDHEN and SYDVKM. This CDR3 is CASSTGTANYGYTF. The CDR3 DNA reads as TGTGCCAGCAGCACCGGGACGGCAAATTATGGCTACACCTTC.

This chain links TRBV19 with TRBJ2-5, with 8 bases identical to TRBD1. V dropped 3 bases and J dropped 5; count of bases not matched to a gene: 5. This CDR3 has 14 residues. Germline V gene data show CDR1 as LNHDA and CDR2 as SQIVND (reference sequence). CDR3 residues: CASSMQGASETQYF. CDR3 coding DNA: TGTGCCAGTAGTATGCAGGGGGCGAGTGAGACCCAGTACTTC.

The chain combines TRBV7-2 with TRBJ2-5; TRBD2 matches at 8 bases. The ends lost 2 bases at V and 5 bases at J; junction bases unmatched: 10. The CDR3 length is 16 residues. Germline CDR1 SGHTA, CDR2 FQGNSA. The CDR3 loop is CASSLYGRARVETQYF. In nucleotides, the CDR3 is TGTGCCAGCAGCTTATACGGGAGGGCGAGGGTGGAGACCCAGTACTTC.

The CDR3 region is CASSFGSGLVGYEQYF. The CDR3 region has the DNA TGTGCCAGCAGTTTTGGTTCGGGACTAGTGGGATACGAGCAGTACTTC. The chain joins TRBV6-6 to TRBJ2-7, with 8 positions matching TRBD2. The V gene end was trimmed by 4 bases and the J gene end by 4 bases; junction bases not matched to a gene: 12. This CDR3 comprises 16 residues. Looked up from germline, CDR1 is MNHNY and CDR2 is SVGAGI (reference sequence).

This clone showed up just once. The rearrangement links TRBV29-1 to TRBJ2-7; TRBD2 agrees at 8 bases. The trim removed 7 bases at V and 4 bases at J, leaving 12 bases unmatched. The CDR3 loop spans 14 amino acids. Germline V gives CDR1 SQVTM, CDR2 ANQGSEA. CDR3 residues: CSAGGAGGRYEQYF. The CDR3 DNA sequence: TGCAGCGCCGGGGGGGCGGGAGGCCGATACGAGCAGTACTTC.

V and J are TRBV28 and TRBJ2-7; 11 bases are shared with TRBD2. V lost 6 bases, J lost 5 bases, and 15 bases stayed unmatched. The CDR3 runs to 17 residues. Germline CDR1 MDHEN, CDR2 SYDVKM. CDR3 loop: CASSRLGSTSGRHEQYF. The CDR3 coding sequence is TGTGCCAGCAGCCGCCTGGGGTCTACTAGCGGGAGACACGAGCAGTACTTC.

V and J are TRBV4-1 and TRBJ1-5; no reliable D call. The CDR3 length is 14 residues. The V gene's germline CDR1 is MGHRA and CDR2 YSYEKL. Trimming stripped 1 base from V and 2 bases from J, with 6 bases between. The CDR3 DNA reads as TGCGCCAGCAGCCAAGGCCCACGCAATCAGCCCCAGCATTTT. As protein: CASSQGPRNQPQHF.

The chain recombines TRBV28 with TRBJ2-7, with 7 positions matching TRBD2. The CDR3 runs 16 residues. Trimming took 6 bases from V and 4 from J; bases not matched to a gene: 15. The germline CDR1 and CDR2 sequences are MDHEN and SYDVKM. DNA of the CDR3: TGTGCCAGCAGCTCACCCTCGGGCGGGAGTAGGTACGAGCAGTACTTC. Translation gives CASSSPSGGSRYEQYF.

The rearrangement links TRBV4-3 to TRBJ2-7; maybe TRBD1 (6 bases). This CDR3 has 16 amino acids. Trimming took off 6 bases at V and 1 base at J, with 19 bases between the two ends. Germline CDR1 and CDR2: LGHNA and YSLEER. In nucleotides, the CDR3 is TGCGCCAGCAGTCGCCTTATCGGGACACCTTCCTACGAGCAGTACTTC. Its translation: CASSRLIGTPSYEQYF.

This clone has a handful of counts. The rearrangement uses TRBV15 and TRBJ1-2; possible D gene TRBD1, 6 bases. This CDR3 region has 13 residues. V shed 0 bases and J shed 8 bases, with 10 bases lying between them. CDR1 is LNHNV and CDR2 is YYDKDF in the germline V gene (reference sequence). CDR3 bases: TGTGCCACCAGCAGAGAACAGGGCGACGGCTACACCTTC. It encodes CATSREQGDGYTF.